A single sample gave rise to the 10 T cell receptor beta chains below, sequenced in a study of T cell repertoires in cytomegalovirus infection. MiXCR, applied by TCRdb to the reads, yields one record per CDR3 protein. The data show roughly 230,000 distinct CDR3 sequences, over 15% seen once. The specimen sequenced was CD8+ T cells from PBMCs. The source of these receptors is a human donor in good health (CMV status not recorded). Some clones in this sample may be carry-over from other donors' samples.

In its sample, this clonotype was seen many times. V and J are TRBV15 and TRBJ2-7; D is undetermined. This CDR3 is 13 amino acids long. Germline-derived CDR1 and CDR2 are LNHNV and YYDKDF (reference sequence). Trimming stripped 1 base from V and 3 bases from J, with 7 bases between. As DNA, the CDR3 is TGTGCCACCAGCAGAGGGGCTTTCTACGAGCAGTACTTC. Residues: CATSRGAFYEQYF.

This clonotype was picked up a small number of times. The chain is built from TRBV28 and TRBJ1-5; TRBD1 is a possible D gene (5 bases). CDR1 and CDR2 from the germline V gene are MDHEN and SYDVKM. Trimming removed 5 bases at V and 2 bases at J, with 10 bases between. CDR3 size: 14 residues. The CDR3 nucleotides are TGTGCCAGCAGTCTCTGGGGGGGCAATCAGCCCCAGCATTTT. This encodes CASSLWGGNQPQHF. The full variable domain, with the rest looked up from reference TRBV28 and TRBJ1-5, is DVKVTQSSRYLVKRTGEKVFLECVQDMDHENMFWYRQDPGLGLRLIYFSYDVKMKEKGDIPEGYSVSREKKERFSLILESASTNQTSMYLCASSLWGGNQPQHFGDGTRLSIL.

The V and J genes are TRBV4-2 and TRBJ2-1, with 12 bases fitting TRBD2. The CDR3 is 16 residues long. V shed 1 base, J shed 4 bases, and the junction held 2 bases outside the gene matches. Per the germline V gene, CDR1 is LGHNA and CDR2 is YNFKEQ. The CDR3: CASSQGTSGEYNEQFF. The CDR3 bases are TGTGCCAGCAGCCAAGGGACTAGCGGGGAGTACAATGAGCAGTTCTTC.

The chain is built from TRBV7-8 and TRBJ1-5; D remains unclear. Germline V gene lookup returns CDR1 SGHVS and CDR2 FQNEAQ. The CDR3 runs to 14 residues. Trimming stripped 4 bases from V and 9 bases from J, with 16 bases between. CDR3 region: CASSSGVTPAPQHF. Here the CDR3 DNA reads TGTGCCAGCAGCTCTGGGGTAACACCCGCGCCCCAGCATTTT.

This clonotype was counted at least ten times. The V call is TRBV7-8, the J call TRBJ2-1; D perhaps matches TRBD2 (6 bases). V was trimmed by 0 bases and J by 4 bases, leaving 7 bases between them. Germline V gene lookup returns CDR1 SGHVS and CDR2 FQNEAQ. The CDR3 runs to 14 residues. CDR3 DNA: TGTGCCAGCAGCTTAGCCGGGACTTACAATGAGCAGTTCTTC. It specifies CASSLAGTYNEQFF.

This clonotype appeared many times. CDR3 nucleotide sequence: TGTGCCAGCAGTTACTCGGAAACATTCTCCTATAATTCACCCCTCCACTTT. Translation: CASSYSETFSYNSPLHF. This chain uses TRBV6-5 with TRBJ1-6; D not resolved. V was shortened by 0 bases and J by 0 bases, with 9 bases between the two germline ends. Germline V gives CDR1 MNHEY, CDR2 SVGAGI. This CDR3 is 17 amino acids long.

This clonotype was seen ten or more times. The V gene is TRBV28, the J gene TRBJ2-7; weak D call: TRBD2 (5 bases). From germline, CDR1 is MDHEN and CDR2 SYDVKM. This CDR3 is 13 amino acids long. V dropped 3 bases and J dropped 2 bases, with 8 bases sitting between them. CDR3 sequence (DNA): TGTGCCAGCAGTTTCCGGACTCCCTACGAGCAGTACTTC. This gives the protein CASSFRTPYEQYF.

The table lists this clonotype with a few counts. V usage is TRBV4-1 and J usage is TRBJ2-5; D perhaps matches TRBD1 (6 bases). Per the germline V gene, CDR1 is MGHRA and CDR2 is YSYEKL. This CDR3 has 16 residues. V gave up 0 bases and J gave up 5 bases, with 16 bases separating them. The CDR3 DNA follows: TGCGCCAGCAGCCAAGATTGGCAGGGGATGTTGGAGACCCAGTACTTC. It encodes CASSQDWQGMLETQYF.

The table lists this clonotype with many counts. The chain recombines TRBV7-6 with TRBJ2-7; D gene ambiguous. V was shortened by 7 bases and J by 2 bases, with 9 bases between the two germline ends. CDR1 is SGHVS and CDR2 is FNYEAQ in the germline V gene. This CDR3 region has 12 residues. The DNA for the CDR3 is TGTGCCAGCACGAGTACGGCCTACGAGCAGTACTTC. Its protein is CASTSTAYEQYF.

The sample holds many counts of this clonotype. This chain links TRBV28 with TRBJ1-4; 8 positions match TRBD1. The germline gives CDR1 MDHEN, CDR2 SYDVKM. The CDR3 totals 18 residues. Trimming at V came to 5 bases and at J to 4 bases, leaving 15 bases not matched to a gene. CDR3: CASSVTQGGRGINEKLFF. The CDR3 DNA reads as TGTGCCAGCAGTGTCACACAGGGGGGGCGAGGGATTAATGAAAAACTGTTTTTT.